The 24 T cell receptor beta chains presented below share a single source sample, sequenced in a study of shared clonotypes between healthy human individuals. This table comes from immunoSEQ multiplex PCR, and its TCRdb copy is limited to in-frame clones, with some not included. The sample includes about 1.5 million clones, 95% to 99% seen only once; the top ten take roughly 0.42%. The sequenced material came from naive CD4+ T cells sorted from blood. The subset here: CD45RA+ positively selected. These receptors originate from a man aged 25-45 years in good health.

V and J are TRBV6-1 and TRBJ2-1; TRBD1 might be the D (5 bases). The V end was cut by 1 base, the J end by 8 bases, with 18 bases between. The CDR3 is 16 amino acids. Germline values: CDR1 MNHNS, CDR2 SASEGT. CDR3 protein: CASSEGGPQRMDEQFF. In nucleotides, the CDR3 is TGTGCCAGCAGTGAAGGGGGCCCCCAGCGTATGGATGAGCAGTTCTTC.

The chain has TRBV19 and TRBJ1-4; weak D call: TRBD1 (6 bases). Germline CDR1 is LNHDA and CDR2 is SQIVND (reference sequence). CDR3 length: 13 residues. Deletions cut 5 bases from V and 7 bases from J, with 11 bases between. Here the CDR3 DNA reads TGTGCCAGTAGTTCGCAGGGGACTGAAAAACTGTTTTTT. It codes for CASSSQGTEKLFF.

J is TRBJ2-7 and V is TRBV6-5; D gene uncertain. CDR1 and CDR2 (germline): MNHEY, SVGAGI. V shed 3 bases and J shed 6 bases, with 12 bases lying between them. This CDR3 comprises 13 residues. The CDR3 region is CASSYGQVGEQYF. The CDR3 region has the DNA TGTGCCAGCAGTTATGGGCAGGTGGGCGAGCAGTACTTC.

The table lists this clone with a count of one. The J gene is TRBJ2-1, the V gene TRBV11-3, with D perhaps TRBD2 (6 bases). Germline CDR1 is SGHNT and CDR2 is YENEEA. The V end lost 1 base, the J end lost 8 bases, and 24 bases lay between the germline ends. The CDR3 consists of 18 residues. The CDR3 protein is CASSLVQMTVGGVDEQFF. For the CDR3, the DNA is TGTGCCAGCAGCTTAGTTCAGATGACAGTCGGGGGTGTCGATGAGCAGTTCTTC.

The V gene is TRBV5-1, the J gene TRBJ2-2; D unresolved. Per germline, CDR1 SGHRS and CDR2 YFSETQ. Trimming took off 2 bases at V and 0 bases at J, with 8 bases between the two ends. This CDR3 contains 15 residues. CDR3 in DNA: TGCGCCAGCAGCTTCTCACATCCGAACACCGGGGAGCTGTTTTTT. As protein: CASSFSHPNTGELFF.

This chain connects TRBV18 to TRBJ1-3; D is unclear. The CDR3 runs 15 residues. Germline V lookup: CDR1 KGHSH, CDR2 LQKENI. V was pared by 5 bases and J by 4 bases, with 15 bases between. The CDR3: CASSGRALSGNTIYF. CDR3 sequence (DNA): TGTGCCAGCTCAGGTCGGGCGCTCAGCGGAAACACCATATATTTT.

The chain couples TRBV7-2 to TRBJ2-3, with D unclear. From germline, CDR1 is SGHTA and CDR2 FQGNSA. Trimming cost V 1 base and J 1 base, with 6 bases left between them. The CDR3 runs to 14 residues. The CDR3 spells CASSLELGTDTQYF. CDR3 nucleotide sequence: TGTGCCAGCAGCTTAGAACTGGGCACAGATACGCAGTATTTT.

This clone was detected only once. The genes are TRBV6-1 and TRBJ2-1, with D maybe TRBD1 (6 bases). The V end lost 10 bases, the J end lost 9 bases, and 16 bases lay between the germline ends. Per the germline V gene, CDR1 is MNHNS and CDR2 is SASEGT. The CDR3 extends over 12 amino acids. CDR3 nucleotides: TGTGCCACGACACCTTGGGGGCCTGAGCAGTTCTTC. Translated, it gives CATTPWGPEQFF.

The V and J genes are TRBV25-1 and TRBJ1-2, with D hard to call. Germline V gene data show CDR1 as MGHDK and CDR2 as SYGVNS. CDR3 length: 11 amino acids. Between the trimmed V and J ends, which lost 7 bases and 6 bases, there was a span of 9 bases. The CDR3 loop is CASTGDNGYTF. CDR3 nucleotide sequence: TGTGCCAGCACGGGAGACAATGGCTACACCTTC.

The V call is TRBV28, the J call TRBJ1-5; D remains ambiguous. V gave up 6 bases and J gave up 6 bases, with 15 bases separating them. CDR1 MDHEN and CDR2 SYDVKM come from the germline V gene. The CDR3 sequence is 14 residues long. In DNA form, the CDR3 reads TGTGCCAGCAGCCTAACGGTGGTCGCTCAGCCCCAGCATTTT. Translation gives CASSLTVVAQPQHF.

This clone was seen a single time. The chain links TRBV7-8 to TRBJ2-1; 7 nucleotides align to TRBD2. V shed 1 base and J 5 bases; nucleotides not matched to a gene: 8. From germline, CDR1 is SGHVS and CDR2 FQNEAQ. The CDR3 extends over 16 amino acids. In DNA, the CDR3 is TGTGCCAGCAGCTTAGGGACTAGAGGGATAGACAATGAGCAGTTCTTC. Amino acid sequence: CASSLGTRGIDNEQFF.

J is TRBJ2-6 and V is TRBV23-1, with D hard to call. TRBV23-1 is assigned to the ORF class and has an uncertain function. The CDR3 is 17 residues long. Deletions cut 3 bases from V and 0 bases from J, with 12 bases between. CDR3 DNA sequence: TGCGCCAGCAGTCATTTACCGCCTGCCTCTGGGGCCAACGTCCTGACTTTC. The encoded protein is CASSHLPPASGANVLTF.

This rearrangement joins TRBV6-6 to TRBJ2-7; 7 nucleotides match TRBD2. With V trimmed by 2 bases and J by 2 bases, 9 bases remained unmatched. Germline V lookup: CDR1 MNHNY, CDR2 SVGAGI (reference sequence). This CDR3 contains 16 residues. CDR3 protein: CASSYRPGGSTYEQYF. The CDR3 bases are TGTGCCAGCAGTTACCGTCCTGGCGGGAGCACCTACGAGCAGTACTTC.

The V call is TRBV6-5, the J call TRBJ2-3, with 12 positions matching TRBD2. The J segment lost 5 bases and the V segment lost 0 bases, leaving 3 bases of the junction unmatched. This CDR3 region has 16 residues. Germline assignment: CDR1 MNHEY and CDR2 SVGAGI. CDR3 bases: TGTGCCAGCAGTTACTCCGGGACTAGCGGGCTAGATACGCAGTATTTT. Translated, it gives CASSYSGTSGLDTQYF.

This rearrangement joins TRBV6-5 to TRBJ2-7; no definite D call. The CDR3 is made up of 13 amino acids. The germline V gene encodes CDR1 MNHEY and CDR2 SVGAGI. V lost 6 bases, J lost 2 bases, and 11 bases lay in between. CDR3 nucleotides: TGTGCCAGCAGCCCCGGGTATGCCTACGAGCAGTACTTC. Translating it yields CASSPGYAYEQYF.

This chain uses TRBV13 with TRBJ2-3; D uncertain. From germline, CDR1 is PRHDT and CDR2 FYEKMQ (reference sequence). Trimming cost V 5 bases and J 0 bases, with 15 bases left between them. CDR3 length equals 16 residues. The CDR3 spells CASSPRISSSTDTQYF. CDR3 bases: TGTGCCAGCAGCCCCAGAATTAGCAGTAGCACAGATACGCAGTATTTT.

The chain joins TRBV2 to TRBJ2-6, with a weak D call TRBD1 (5 bases). Trimming pared 5 bases from V and 0 bases from J, leaving 14 bases between. Germline assignment: CDR1 SNHLY and CDR2 FYNNEI. The CDR3 totals 17 residues. The CDR3 nucleotides are TGTGCCAGCAGTCGTACGACAGTGACCTCTGGGGCCAACGTCCTGACTTTC. Residues: CASSRTTVTSGANVLTF.

The chain links TRBV6-6 to TRBJ1-1; the D is unclear. Trimming took 5 bases from V and 7 from J, leaving 14 bases between them. The V gene's germline CDR1 is MNHNY and CDR2 SVGAGI (reference sequence). The CDR3 is 13 residues long. CDR3 in amino acids: CASSPLGSNEAFF. The CDR3 nucleotides read TGTGCCAGCAGTCCTTTGGGCAGCAATGAAGCTTTCTTT.

This sequence joins TRBV28 and TRBJ2-1, with D possibly being TRBD2 (5 bases). Looked up from germline, CDR1 is MDHEN and CDR2 is SYDVKM. The CDR3 runs to 16 residues. The V gene lost 6 bases and the J gene lost 3 bases, with 18 bases spanning the gap. The CDR3 loop is CASRPLTPAGYNEQFF. The CDR3 DNA reads TGTGCCAGCAGACCCCTTACCCCGGCGGGCTACAATGAGCAGTTCTTC.

This chain links TRBV5-4 with TRBJ2-2; D gene unclear. The length of the CDR3 is 16 residues. V dropped 4 bases and J dropped 4 bases, with 17 bases sitting between them. Germline values: CDR1 SGHNT, CDR2 YYREEE (reference sequence). The CDR3 sequence: CASSASSGPSTGELFF. As DNA, the CDR3 is TGTGCCAGCAGCGCGTCCTCAGGACCCAGCACCGGGGAGCTGTTTTTT.

The chain couples TRBV11-2 to TRBJ2-1; 13 bases are shared with TRBD2. The CDR3 is 19 amino acids. V gave up 6 bases and J gave up 0 bases; unmatched junction bases: 11. Germline-derived CDR1 and CDR2 are SGHAT and FQNNGV. As DNA, the CDR3 is TGTGCCAGCAGGCAAGGACTAGCGGGAGACCCGAGCTCCTACAATGAGCAGTTCTTC. Translation: CASRQGLAGDPSSYNEQFF.

The gene calls are TRBV5-4 and TRBJ2-1; D tentatively reads TRBD1 or TRBD2 (6 bases each). This CDR3 comprises 15 residues. V lost 0 bases, J lost 7 bases, and 14 bases lay in between. Germline lookup yields CDR1 SGHNT and CDR2 YYREEE (reference sequence). For the CDR3, the DNA is TGTGCCAGCAGCTTGGTTACAGGAGGGGGAAATGAGCAGTTCTTC. Translation: CASSLVTGGGNEQFF. The full variable domain, with the rest looked up from reference TRBV5-4 and TRBJ2-1, is ETGVTQSPTHLIKTRGQQVTLRCSSQSGHNTVSWYQQALGQGPQFIFQYYREEENGRGNFPPRFSGLQFPNYSSELNVNALELDDSALYLCASSLVTGGGNEQFFGPGTRLTVL.

The rearrangement joins TRBV6-5 to TRBJ2-7; 10 bases are shared with TRBD2. Germline-derived CDR1 and CDR2 are MNHEY and SVGAGI. The V and J ends lost 2 bases and 6 bases, in that order; junction bases with no gene match: 10. The length of the CDR3 is 16 residues. The CDR3 DNA reads TGTGCCAGCAGTTACGCAAGCGGGAGGGCCGTGGGCGAGCAGTACTTC. It encodes CASSYASGRAVGEQYF.

J is TRBJ2-2 and V is TRBV2; D possibly corresponds to TRBD1 (6 bases). Germline V gives CDR1 SNHLY, CDR2 FYNNEI. Trimming removed 4 bases from V and 3 bases from J, with 12 bases in between. CDR3 size: 15 residues. The chain's CDR3 is CASSGRAGDTGELFF. The CDR3 DNA sequence: TGTGCCAGCAGTGGCCGGGCAGGGGACACCGGGGAGCTGTTTTTT.